The sequence of this T cell receptor beta chain was determined in a study of shared clonotypes between healthy human individuals. Study at large: Those who served as donors were a couple of women and a few men between the ages of 18 and 49. Findings of the study overall: Some naive CD4 clonotypes, around 4.9%, turned up in common across several donors. Depth was large, yet rarefaction showed that sorted-subset sequencing was incomplete.

The CDR3 spans 16 residues. Per germline, CDR1 MDHEN and CDR2 SYDVKM. Germline trimming cut 6 bases from V and 1 base from J; bases unmatched to any gene: 7. Replicate PCRs run on sorted subsets employed around 200 ng DNA, tens of thousands of T cell genomes. Only in-frame clones appear in the TCRdb table, and some are missing; sequencing was by immunoSEQ multiplex PCR. This table holds approximately 2,000,000 clones, around 93% found once. Comments on this clone: Its antigen is unidentified. Other DNA sequences in the same sample also yield this CDR3.

The sample was naive CD4+ T cells from PBMCs. Documented subset: CD45RA+ positively selected. The chain combines TRBV28 with TRBJ2-2; 8 nucleotides line up with TRBD1. The source of this sequence is a man aged 18-30 years in good health. Some clones in this sample may be carry-over from other donors' samples. CDR3 sequence reads: CASSRNGQGNTGELFF. CDR3 nucleotide sequence: TGTGCCAGCAGCCGGAACGGACAGGGGAACACCGGGGAGCTGTTTTTT. Looking up the rest from reference TRBV28 and TRBJ2-2 gives the full variable domain: DVKVTQSSRYLVKRTGEKVFLECVQDMDHENMFWYRQDPGLGLRLIYFSYDVKMKEKGDIPEGYSVSREKKERFSLILESASTNQTSMYLCASSRNGQGNTGELFFGEGSRLTVL.